The entry below describes one T cell receptor beta chain. Its antigen is undetermined. Researchers attached unique molecular identifiers to individual cDNA molecules. TCRdb called the 5' RACE reads again in MiXCR, with one record for every CDR3 protein. The sample carries about 71,000 distinct CDR3 sequences, around 11% recorded once. CDR3 length equals 17 residues. The V gene's germline CDR1 is SGHTA and CDR2 FQGNSA. The germline V and J ends were trimmed by 1 base and 5 bases, with 20 bases remaining between them. The data are from a study of early T cells in non-severe SARS-CoV-2 infection. Study at large: The input, bulk RNA from unsorted whole blood, was sequenced, and chains were unpaired.

The study, taken as a whole, reports: The study's VDJdb matching favored anti-spike CD8 responses and missed private and CD4 specificities.

The sequence was collected from an adult who was a healthcare worker with PCR-confirmed SARS-CoV-2 infection or an uninfected control (not recorded which). The chain combines TRBV7-2 with TRBJ1-1; D is ambiguous. The starting material was whole blood, obtained at baseline. Here the CDR3 DNA reads TGTGCCAGCAGCTTAGTTGGTAGTTTCGGCGCCCGAACTGAAGCTTTCTTT. It codes for CASSLVGSFGARTEAFF.